The sequence of this T cell receptor (beta chain) was determined in a study of blood T cell repertoires in COVID-19. With 2 bases removed from V and 5 bases from J, the gap between germline ends came to 16 bases. Germline values: CDR1 SGHNT, CDR2 YENEEA. The CDR3 consists of 16 residues. Under the authors' procedure: By means of reference gene primer amplification, nucleated cell counts were estimated. Sequenced by immunoSEQ multiplex PCR; TCRdb stores in-frame clones only, minus some. Clone size and the V and J calls come from that table; the DNA yielded D and trimming. The data show some 83,000 clones, approximately 89% seen once. The table lists this clone with a count of one.

This sequence joins TRBV11-3 and TRBJ2-1; tentatively, D is TRBD2 (6 bases). Sequencing used peripheral blood. The source is a man over 45 with acute or convalescent COVID-19. The CDR3 loop reads CASSLQAGTDDNEQFF. CDR3 sequence (DNA): TGTGCCAGCAGCTTACAGGCGGGGACTGACGACAATGAGCAGTTCTTC.